Below, one TCR beta chain is given with its context. Its antigen is still unknown. The record has no base qualities; no much larger clone is one base away. This specimen comes from a study of control samples from healthy donors and cancer patients (dated by TCRdb to 2018 to 2020). V lost 1 base and J lost 5 bases, and the count of bases not matched to a germline gene is 4. Including the terminal cysteine and phenylalanine, the CDR3 comprises 14 residues. The entry retains the CDR3 DNA only, 42 bases that are in frame from base 1. The germline V gene (reference sequence) provides CDR1 LNHDA and CDR2 SQIVND. Receptor libraries were prepared by the immunoSEQ multiplex PCR assay. What TCRdb holds here is the immuneACCESS table cut down to in-frame rearrangements. Part of the clones is not present; checked against another copy, under half of the missing clones reflect an unresolved V gene, and the others are unexplained. Present in this sample are 65,000 to 90,000 clones, approximately 91% of which were seen just once. The ten largest clones represent approximately 9.8% of the sample.

The receptor's source is a woman aged 45-59 years with colorectal cancer. The chain links TRBV19 with TRBJ2-5; TRBD2 matches 7 bases in the middle. Sequenced sample: PBMCs. This receptor has the CDR3 CASSIGTSTETQYF. The nucleotide sequence is given as TGTGCCAGTAGTATAGGGACTAGTACGGAGACCCAGTACTTC.